Reported below is one TCR beta chain. The data derive from a study of blood T cell repertoires in COVID-19. At the level of the study: The United States, Italy and Spain provided the acute and convalescent COVID-19 samples. The analysed material was cDNA or gDNA that came from T cells, B-cell-depleted T cells, or PBMCs.

The authors' processing: Estimation of nucleated cell counts relied on the amplification of reference gene primers. Using immunoSEQ multiplex PCR, the repertoire was profiled, and TCRdb retains in-frame clones only, with some absent. The V and J calls and clone size are taken from that table; D and trimming were inferred from the DNA. This sample has about 140,000 clones, with 85% to 90% found just once. The CDR3 covers 15 residues. Germline lookup yields CDR1 LGHNA and CDR2 YNFKEQ. The V gene lost 7 bases and the J gene lost 5 bases, with 20 bases spanning the gap. The sequenced material came from peripheral blood. The sequence was obtained from a human donor in a cohort sampled during active COVID-19. The rearrangement joins TRBV4-2 to TRBJ1-1, with a weak D call TRBD1 (5 bases). The CDR3 reads CASTSSGEGRTEAFF. The CDR3 region has the DNA TGTGCCAGCACCTCCTCGGGGGAGGGTAGGACTGAAGCTTTCTTT.